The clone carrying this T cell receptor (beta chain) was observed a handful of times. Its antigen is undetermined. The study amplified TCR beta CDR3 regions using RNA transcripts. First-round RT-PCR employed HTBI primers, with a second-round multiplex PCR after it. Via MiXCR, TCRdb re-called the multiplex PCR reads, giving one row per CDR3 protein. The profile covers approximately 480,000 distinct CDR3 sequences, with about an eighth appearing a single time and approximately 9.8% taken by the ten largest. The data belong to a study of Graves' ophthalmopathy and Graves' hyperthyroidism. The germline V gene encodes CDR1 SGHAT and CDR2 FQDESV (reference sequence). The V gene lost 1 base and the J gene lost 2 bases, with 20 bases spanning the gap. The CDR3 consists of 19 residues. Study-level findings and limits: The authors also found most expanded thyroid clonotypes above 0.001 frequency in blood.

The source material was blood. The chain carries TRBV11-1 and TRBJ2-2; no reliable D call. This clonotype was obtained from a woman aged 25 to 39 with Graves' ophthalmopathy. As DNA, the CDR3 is TGTGCCAGCAGCTTAGGCCGCCTGACGGGTCGGCGCAACACCGGGGAGCTGTTTTTT. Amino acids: CASSLGRLTGRRNTGELFF.